The next 15 T cell receptor beta chains were all read from a single sample in a study of cytomegalovirus exposure and HLA in healthy donors. Assay used: immunoSEQ multiplex PCR; TCRdb lists only in-frame clones, some missing. Here the sample spans some 260,000 clones, less than 95% being singletons. Sequencing input: PBMCs. All receptors derive from a young woman in good health and CMV-seronegative.

Worth noting for this clone: At the DNA level, this CDR3 is encoded by other sequences in the same sample as well. The rearrangement joins TRBV11-2 to TRBJ2-7; 10 bases map to TRBD1. Germline V lookup: CDR1 SGHAT, CDR2 FQNNGV. The CDR3 extends over 15 amino acids. The V and J ends lost 5 bases and 0 bases, in that order; junction bases with no gene match: 4. The CDR3 coding sequence is TGTGCCAGCAGCCCGCGGACAGGGGGCTCCTACGAGCAGTACTTC. Amino acid sequence: CASSPRTGGSYEQYF.

This sequence joins TRBV6-5 and TRBJ2-7; 7 positions match TRBD1. V gave up 1 base and J gave up 4 bases; unmatched junction bases: 7. This CDR3 is built from 15 residues. CDR1 is MNHEY, CDR2 SVGAGI, per germline. CDR3 DNA: TGTGCCAGCAGTTACTTGGCAGGGGGTCGGTACGAGCAGTACTTC. Translating it yields CASSYLAGGRYEQYF.

V and J are TRBV11-2 and TRBJ1-5; tentatively, D is TRBD1 (5 bases). Germline V lookup: CDR1 SGHAT, CDR2 FQNNGV. V lost 1 base to trimming and J lost 0 bases, with 19 bases between them. This CDR3 is built from 19 residues. CDR3 in DNA: TGTGCCAGCAGCTTAGGTTCGTTCCGTCCGGGGGTTAGCAATCAGCCCCAGCATTTT. Encoded protein: CASSLGSFRPGVSNQPQHF.

The rearrangement links TRBV10-3 to TRBJ2-1; D is undetermined. V shed 0 bases and J shed 2 bases, with 8 bases lying between them. Germline CDR1 ENHRY, CDR2 SYGVKD. This CDR3 is built from 15 residues. The CDR3: CAISESGSAYNEQFF. CDR3 DNA: TGTGCCATCAGTGAGTCTGGGTCAGCCTACAATGAGCAGTTCTTC.

The V and J genes are TRBV7-2 and TRBJ1-5; D possibly corresponds to TRBD1 (6 bases). Germline V CDR1 and CDR2: SGHTA, FQGNSA. The V gene lost 0 bases and the J gene lost 6 bases, with 18 bases spanning the gap. The CDR3 length is 17 residues. CDR3 protein: CASSLAGAAMGTQPQHF. DNA of the CDR3: TGTGCCAGCAGCTTAGCGGGGGCGGCAATGGGAACTCAGCCCCAGCATTTT.

The V call is TRBV7-3, the J call TRBJ1-4; D is unresolved. The length of the CDR3 is 16 residues. The ends were cut back, 11 bases at V and 8 bases at J, with 27 bases in the middle. Germline CDR1 is SGHTA and CDR2 is FQGTGA. For the CDR3, the DNA is TGTGCCGCTCCTCACCCCCGAGGACCTAAGAGGGAAAAACTGTTTTTT. This gives the protein CAAPHPRGPKREKLFF.

The chain has TRBV11-2 and TRBJ2-1, with D possibly matching TRBD2 (5 bases). The CDR3 totals 17 residues. In germline, CDR1 is SGHAT, CDR2 FQNNGV. V lost 0 bases, J lost 0 bases, and 12 bases lay in between. CDR3 nucleotide sequence: TGTGCCAGCAGCTTAGACGGGGTTTTCAGCTCCTACAATGAGCAGTTCTTC. It yields the protein CASSLDGVFSSYNEQFF.

The CDR3 here is CASSASERDTDTQYF. In DNA form, the CDR3 reads TGTGCCAGCAGTGCCTCGGAGCGGGACACAGATACGCAGTATTTT. This chain links TRBV2 with TRBJ2-3; 7 bases are a match to TRBD2. This CDR3 spans 15 amino acids. Looked up from germline, CDR1 is SNHLY and CDR2 is FYNNEI. V shed 4 bases and J 2 bases; nucleotides not matched to a gene: 6.

As for this clone: Other nucleotide sequences in the sample specify the same CDR3. CDR3 protein: CASSFQGSYEQYF. Here the CDR3 DNA reads TGTGCCAGCAGCTTCCAGGGATCCTACGAGCAGTACTTC. V usage is TRBV7-9 and J usage is TRBJ2-7; perhaps TRBD1 as D (5 bases). Trimming removed 3 bases from V and 1 base from J, with 7 bases in between. The CDR3 runs to 13 residues. From germline, CDR1 is SEHNR and CDR2 FQNEAQ (reference sequence).

In this sample, this clone turned up once. The chain has TRBV7-2 and TRBJ1-5, with 7 bases fitting TRBD1. V lost 1 base to trimming and J lost 1 base; unmatched junction nucleotides: 1. This CDR3 region has 15 residues. Per the germline V gene, CDR1 is SGHTA and CDR2 is FQGNSA. CDR3 amino acids: CASSLGGGSNQPQHF. CDR3 nucleotides: TGTGCCAGCAGCTTAGGAGGGGGCAGCAATCAGCCCCAGCATTTT.

The V and J genes are TRBV12-5 and TRBJ2-1; D may be TRBD1 or TRBD2 (5 bases each). V lost 0 bases to trimming and J lost 6 bases, with 30 bases between them. There are 21 residues in the CDR3. CDR1 is LGHNT and CDR2 is FRNRAP in the germline V gene. The CDR3 bases are TGTGCTAGTGGTTTGGTACTGGGTTCCGGCAGGGCGAGGGTAAGGGGCAATGAGCAGTTCTTC. Its translation is CASGLVLGSGRARVRGNEQFF.

This clone occurred once. The chain combines TRBV28 with TRBJ2-5, with 9 positions matching TRBD1. The CDR3 sequence is 15 residues long. Germline values: CDR1 MDHEN, CDR2 SYDVKM. J gave up 1 base and V 4 bases, and 4 bases lay outside the gene matches. The CDR3 is CASSSGQGIQETQYF. The CDR3 DNA follows: TGTGCCAGCAGTTCAGGACAGGGGATCCAAGAGACCCAGTACTTC.

This chain uses TRBV6-6 with TRBJ2-1; no reliable D call. Germline-derived CDR1 and CDR2 are MNHNY and SVGAGI (reference sequence). Trimming removed 0 bases from V and 0 bases from J, with 3 bases in between. The CDR3 runs to 14 residues. CDR3 nucleotide sequence: TGTGCCAGCAGTTACTCTGCCTCCTACAATGAGCAGTTCTTC. This gives the protein CASSYSASYNEQFF.

The chain uses TRBV27 and TRBJ1-5; no clear D. Germline lookup yields CDR1 MNHEY and CDR2 SMNVEV (reference sequence). CDR3 size: 14 residues. Trimming shortened V by 3 bases and J by 2 bases, and 8 bases separated the two germline ends. Here the CDR3 reads CASSFSQGNQPQHF. CDR3 in DNA: TGTGCCAGCAGTTTCAGTCAGGGCAATCAGCCCCAGCATTTT.

The gene calls are TRBV5-6 and TRBJ2-7, with a weak D call TRBD1 (6 bases). The V end lost 0 bases, the J end lost 3 bases, and 10 bases lay between the germline ends. This CDR3 is 14 amino acids long. Germline CDR1 and CDR2: SGHDT and YYEEEE. The CDR3 reads CASSLAGAVYEQYF. CDR3 DNA: TGTGCCAGCAGCTTGGCAGGGGCCGTCTACGAGCAGTACTTC.